This T cell receptor beta chain was identified during a study of CD8 T cells in ankylosing spondylitis. The CDR3 loop spans 18 amino acids. V shed 0 bases, J shed 6 bases, and the junction held 8 bases outside the gene matches. Per the germline V gene, CDR1 is LNHNV and CDR2 is YYDKDF (reference sequence). General observations from the study: One TCR beta motif, made up of 7 or 8 highly homologous variants, appeared characteristic of ankylosing spondylitis blood. Disease-associated clones were reportedly significantly overrepresented in matched ankylosing spondylitis synovial fluid.

This clonotype was counted between two and nine times. Its antigen is undetermined. The TCR beta libraries were generated through quantitative 5'-RACE incorporating molecular barcodes. TCRdb re-called the 5' RACE reads through MiXCR, storing one row per CDR3 protein. The sample yields approximately 350,000 distinct CDR3 sequences, 20% to 25% seen once. The sequenced sample was blood, either unsorted or a sorted T cell fraction (not recorded which). V is TRBV15 and J is TRBJ2-3; 14 bases map to TRBD2. The TCR comes from a male donor with ankylosing spondylitis or in good health (not recorded which). In DNA form, the CDR3 reads TGTGCCACCAGCAGAGATACTGGACTAGCGGGGGGCCCGGATACGCAGTATTTT. It yields the protein CATSRDTGLAGGPDTQYF.